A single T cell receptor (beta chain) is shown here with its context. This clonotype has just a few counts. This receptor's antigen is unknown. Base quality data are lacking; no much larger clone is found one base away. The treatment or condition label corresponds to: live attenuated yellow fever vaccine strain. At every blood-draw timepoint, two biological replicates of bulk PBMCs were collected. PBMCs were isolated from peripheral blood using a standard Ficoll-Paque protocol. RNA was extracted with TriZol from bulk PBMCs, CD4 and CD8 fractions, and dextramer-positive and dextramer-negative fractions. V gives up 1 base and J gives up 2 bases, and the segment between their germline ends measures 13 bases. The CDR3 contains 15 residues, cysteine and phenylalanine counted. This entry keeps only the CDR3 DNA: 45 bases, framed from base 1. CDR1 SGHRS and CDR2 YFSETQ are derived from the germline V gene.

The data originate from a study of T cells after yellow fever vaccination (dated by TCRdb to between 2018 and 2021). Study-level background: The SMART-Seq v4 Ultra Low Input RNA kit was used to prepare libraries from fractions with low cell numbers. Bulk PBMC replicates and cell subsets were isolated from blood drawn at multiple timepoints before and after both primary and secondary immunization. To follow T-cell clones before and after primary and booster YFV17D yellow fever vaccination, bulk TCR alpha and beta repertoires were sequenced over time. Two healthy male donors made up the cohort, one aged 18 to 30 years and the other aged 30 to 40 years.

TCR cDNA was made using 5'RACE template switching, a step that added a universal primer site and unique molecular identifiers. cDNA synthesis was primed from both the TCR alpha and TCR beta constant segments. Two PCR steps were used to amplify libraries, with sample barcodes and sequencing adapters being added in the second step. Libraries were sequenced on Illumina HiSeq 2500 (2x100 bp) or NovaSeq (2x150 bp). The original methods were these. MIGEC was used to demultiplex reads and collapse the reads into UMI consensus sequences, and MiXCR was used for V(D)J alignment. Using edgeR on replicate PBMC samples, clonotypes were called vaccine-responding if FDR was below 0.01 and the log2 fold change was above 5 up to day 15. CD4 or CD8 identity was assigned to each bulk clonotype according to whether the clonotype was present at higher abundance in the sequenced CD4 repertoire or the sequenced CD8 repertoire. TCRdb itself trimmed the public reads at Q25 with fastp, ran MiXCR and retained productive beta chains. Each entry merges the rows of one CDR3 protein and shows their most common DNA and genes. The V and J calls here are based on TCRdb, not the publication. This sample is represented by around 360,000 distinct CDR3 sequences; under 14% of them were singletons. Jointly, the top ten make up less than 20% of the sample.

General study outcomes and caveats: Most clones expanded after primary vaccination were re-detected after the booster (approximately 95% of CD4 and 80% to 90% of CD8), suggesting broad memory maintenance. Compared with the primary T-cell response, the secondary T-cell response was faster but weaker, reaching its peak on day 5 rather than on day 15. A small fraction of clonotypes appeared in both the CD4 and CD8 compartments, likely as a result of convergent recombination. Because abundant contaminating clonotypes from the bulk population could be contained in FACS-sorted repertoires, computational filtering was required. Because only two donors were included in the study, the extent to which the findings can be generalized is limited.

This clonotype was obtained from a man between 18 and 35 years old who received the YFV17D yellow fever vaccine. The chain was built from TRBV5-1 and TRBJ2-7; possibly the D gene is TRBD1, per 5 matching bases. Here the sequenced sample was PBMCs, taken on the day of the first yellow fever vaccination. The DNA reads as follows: TGCGCCAGCAGCTTGCTAAGGGGCCCAACCTACGAGCAGTACTTC. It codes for CASSLLRGPTYEQYF.